This TCR beta chain emerged from a study of blood T cell repertoires in COVID-19 (dated by TCRdb to 2020 to 2021). Regarding the complete study: Samples covering the acute and convalescent phases of COVID-19 were provided by collaborators in the United States, Italy and Spain. The prospective study material was composed of cDNA or gDNA derived from T cells, B-cell-depleted T cells, or PBMCs. Deeply sampled blood TCRbeta repertoires from subjects exposed to, actively infected with, or recovered from COVID-19 were included in the dataset. The repertoires were made available in a free public database intended to serve as a resource for research on the immune response to SARS-CoV-2. Samples were obtained from the ongoing ImmuneRACE study (first 160 participants) and from about 1,300 subjects provided by 6 global collaborators. The sample metadata nearly always contained a de-identified subject ID, COVID-19 status, age in years and sex. Where available, HLA class I and class II types were taken from metadata supplied by the sample provider and were not determined by assay-based typing. Here is what the overall study found, with its caveats: Clinical and demographic metadata were provided uncurated, with the amount varying by source and participant.

The immunoSEQ Assay, a bias-controlled multiplex PCR, was used to amplify TCRbeta CDR3 regions from genomic DNA. The study's own analysis went as follows. Nucleated cell counts per sample were estimated from amplification of reference gene primers within the assay. Sequence reads were collapsed and filtered to measure the absolute abundance of every unique TCRbeta CDR3 rearrangement. For each sample, productive Simpson clonality was calculated as the square root of Simpson's diversity index across productive rearrangements. Imported from immuneACCESS, the table was reduced by TCRdb to in-frame sequences with V and J called. These copies leave out some clones; in studies compared against another copy, an unresolved V gene accounts for under half, and the cause of the remainder is not known. For V, J and clone size, that table is used; D and trimming come from the DNA. Recorded for this sample are about 210,000 clones; roughly 86% of them occurred a single time. The ten most abundant clones make up 3% of the sample.

Relative to germline, V is missing 6 bases and J is missing 4 bases, with 5 bases of the junction outside any gene match. Its CDR3 holds 13 amino acids, cysteine through phenylalanine. The retained sequence is limited to the CDR3, 39 bases, with the frame set at the first base. CDR1 MNHEY and CDR2 SVGAGI are derived from the germline V gene. Whole blood was collected in K2EDTA tubes by collaborating institutions according to the institutions' own protocols. For TCRbeta analysis, collaborators shipped samples as frozen whole blood, isolated PBMCs, or DNA extracted from either of those sample types. Of note for this clone: Its antigen is still unknown. No base quality information exists; no much larger clone differs at one position.

The V and J segments used are TRBV6-5 and TRBJ1-1; 7 bases in between match TRBD1. Source material: peripheral blood. The TCR comes from a man aged 55 to 69 with acute or convalescent COVID-19. The CDR3 protein is CASRSGGGTEAFF. Here is the DNA: TGTGCCAGCAGGTCAGGGGGAGGCACTGAAGCTTTCTTT.